This paragraph covers one T cell receptor (beta chain) sequence. The sample comes from a study of blood T cell repertoires in COVID-19. Looking at the study overall: Material from acute and convalescent COVID-19 was sourced from the United States, Italy and Spain. T cells, B-cell-depleted T cells, or PBMCs supplied cDNA or gDNA.

Original processing notes: Scientists estimated how many nucleated cells there were by amplifying reference gene primers. Measured with immunoSEQ multiplex PCR; TCRdb has only the in-frame clones, and not every one. V and J calls plus clone size are reproduced from that table; the DNA served to infer D and trimming. The repertoire holds roughly 59,000 clones, 76% seen once, with roughly 6.7% in the top ten. V was clipped by 7 bases and J by 1 base, with 11 bases between them. The CDR3 is 14 residues long. CDR1 is SNHLY and CDR2 is FYNNEI in the germline V gene. The chain combines TRBV2 with TRBJ2-1, with D possibly matching TRBD2 (5 bases). The source of this sequence is a woman aged 45-65 years with active or convalescent COVID-19. The sequencing input was peripheral blood. Here the CDR3 DNA reads TGTGCCAGCACCATGGACTGGTCCTACAATGAGCAGTTCTTC. Amino acid sequence: CASTMDWSYNEQFF.